What follows are 15 T cell receptor beta chains derived from one specimen sequenced in a study of cytotoxic CD8 clonotypes in ibrutinib-treated CLL. This table comes from immunoSEQ multiplex PCR, and its TCRdb copy is limited to in-frame clones, with some not included. Counted here are some 58,000 clones, about 72% occurring once; the ten biggest clones make up about two fifths. The starting material was PBMCs, obtained after 12 months of ibrutinib treatment. The receptors were sampled from a human donor with chronic lymphocytic leukemia.

The J gene is TRBJ2-2, the V gene TRBV6-5, with TRBD2 matching 12 bases. Trimming took 2 bases from V and 5 from J; bases not matched to a gene: 3. The CDR3 spans 16 residues. CDR1 MNHEY and CDR2 SVGAGI come from the germline V gene. CDR3 residues: CASSYPGTSGTGELFF. DNA of the CDR3: TGTGCCAGCAGTTACCCCGGGACTAGCGGGACCGGGGAGCTGTTTTTT.

This chain uses TRBV6-6 with TRBJ1-2; TRBD1 agrees at 8 bases. With 2 bases clipped from V and 7 bases from J, the junction kept 3 bases outside the gene matches. The CDR3 extends over 13 amino acids. CDR1 is MNHNY, CDR2 SVGAGI, per germline (reference sequence). The chain's CDR3 is CASSYGQGGGYTF. The DNA for the CDR3 is TGTGCCAGCAGTTACGGACAGGGAGGTGGCTACACCTTC.

The chain couples TRBV6-5 to TRBJ2-4; 7 bases are a match to TRBD2. Germline assignment: CDR1 MNHEY and CDR2 SVGAGI. The ends lost 0 bases at V and 8 bases at J; junction bases unmatched: 7. This CDR3 is 15 amino acids long. CDR3 residues: CASSYSSRGSYIQYF. The CDR3 DNA reads as TGTGCCAGCAGTTACTCGAGTCGCGGGAGTTACATTCAGTACTTC.

V is TRBV19 and J is TRBJ2-7; 7 bases match TRBD1. Germline CDR1 LNHDA, CDR2 SQIVND (reference sequence). Unmatched junction bases numbered 2, after V lost 8 bases and J lost 1 base. This CDR3 is 12 amino acids long. The CDR3 loop reads CASSTGSYEQYF. CDR3 DNA: TGTGCCAGTTCGACAGGGTCCTACGAGCAGTACTTC. Complete variable domain (other parts from reference TRBV19 and TRBJ2-7): DGGITQSPKYLFRKEGQNVTLSCEQNLNHDAMYWYRQDPGQGLRLIYYSQIVNDFQKGDIAEGYSVSREKKESFPLTVTSAQKNPTAFYLCASSTGSYEQYFGPGTRLTVT.

The V gene is TRBV27, the J gene TRBJ2-1; 7 nucleotides match TRBD2. V was pared by 6 bases and J by 6 bases, with 17 bases of the junction left unmatched. The germline gives CDR1 MNHEY, CDR2 SMNVEV (reference sequence). This CDR3 spans 17 amino acids. This CDR3 reads CASSPPPAGLRSNEQFF. In nucleotides, the CDR3 is TGTGCCAGCAGCCCCCCCCCGGCGGGACTAAGGTCCAATGAGCAGTTCTTC.

Only a few counts were recorded for this clone. The rearrangement joins TRBV7-9 to TRBJ2-3; weak D call: TRBD1 (5 bases). V was trimmed by 6 bases and J by 6 bases, leaving 7 bases between them. The CDR3 contains 11 residues. Germline assignment: CDR1 SEHNR and CDR2 FQNEAQ (reference sequence). CDR3 loop: CASSWGDTQYF. Written as DNA, the CDR3 is TGTGCCAGCAGTTGGGGCGATACGCAGTATTTT.

The V gene is TRBV19, the J gene TRBJ2-5; a possible D gene is TRBD2 (5 bases). This CDR3 has 13 amino acids. The ends were cut back, 9 bases at V and 5 bases at J, with 16 bases in the middle. CDR1 and CDR2 (germline): LNHDA, SQIVND (reference sequence). The CDR3 loop reads CASGEGSRETQYF. CDR3 nucleotides: TGTGCCAGCGGCGAAGGGAGCCGGGAGACCCAGTACTTC.

The chain combines TRBV2 with TRBJ2-7; D perhaps matches TRBD2 (6 bases). CDR1 is SNHLY and CDR2 is FYNNEI in the germline V gene. CDR3 length: 12 amino acids. V lost 6 bases and J lost 3, with 9 bases in between. This CDR3 is CASRLGGYEQYF. CDR3 nucleotide sequence: TGTGCCAGCAGACTGGGGGGCTACGAGCAGTACTTC.

This chain connects TRBV5-1 to TRBJ2-6, with D uncertain. Between the trimmed V and J ends, which lost 1 base and 0 bases, there was a span of 11 bases. The CDR3 extends over 17 amino acids. Germline-derived CDR1 and CDR2 are SGHRS and YFSETQ. The CDR3 region has the DNA TGCGCCAGCAGCTTGTTATCTGGTACCTCTGGGGCCAACGTCCTGACTTTC. Protein product: CASSLLSGTSGANVLTF. Full variable domain (missing parts from reference TRBV5-1 and TRBJ2-6): KAGVTQTPRYLIKTRGQQVTLSCSPISGHRSVSWYQQTPGQGLQFLFEYFSETQRNKGNFPGRFSGRQFSNSRSEMNVSTLELGDSALYLCASSLLSGTSGANVLTFGAGSRLTVL.

This chain joins TRBV7-3 and TRBJ1-3; no firm D call. The CDR3 runs to 13 residues. V was trimmed by 2 bases and J by 2 bases, leaving 4 bases between them. Germline CDR1 is SGHTA and CDR2 is FQGTGA. CDR3 coding DNA: TGTGCCAGCAGCTTATCGGCTGGAAACACCATATATTTT. This sequence encodes CASSLSAGNTIYF.

The genes are TRBV6-5 and TRBJ1-1, with D unclear. The CDR3 loop spans 14 amino acids. V was clipped by 0 bases and J by 5 bases, with 10 bases between them. Germline V gives CDR1 MNHEY, CDR2 SVGAGI. This chain's CDR3 is CASSYSRVRTEAFF. The CDR3 nucleotides are TGTGCCAGCAGTTACTCACGGGTCAGGACTGAAGCTTTCTTT.

The J gene is TRBJ1-5, the V gene TRBV28; D not certain. Per germline, CDR1 MDHEN and CDR2 SYDVKM. The CDR3 has 12 residues. V was cut by 5 bases and J by 0 bases, with 2 bases left in between. The CDR3 sequence: CASSASNQPQHF. The CDR3 nucleotides are TGTGCCAGCAGTGCTAGCAATCAGCCCCAGCATTTT.

The count of this clone is one. The genes are TRBV9 and TRBJ2-3, with D possibly being TRBD1 (5 bases). This CDR3 is built from 16 residues. The V end lost 4 bases, the J end lost 1 base, and 16 bases lay between the germline ends. The germline V gene has CDR1 SGDLS and CDR2 YYNGEE. CDR3 amino acids: CASSLQGSERTDTQYF. The CDR3 bases are TGTGCCAGCAGCCTCCAGGGTTCCGAGCGCACAGATACGCAGTATTTT.

The chain is built from TRBV18 and TRBJ1-1; D gene ambiguous. Trimming took 0 bases from V and 1 from J, leaving 6 bases between them. In germline, CDR1 is KGHSH, CDR2 LQKENI. This CDR3 is 14 amino acids long. Written as DNA, the CDR3 is TGTGCCAGCTCACCACCGAGTGGGAACACTGAAGCTTTCTTT. This gives the protein CASSPPSGNTEAFF. Looking up the rest from reference TRBV18 and TRBJ1-1 gives the full variable domain: NAGVMQNPRHLVRRRGQEARLRCSPMKGHSHVYWYRQLPEEGLKFMVYLQKENIIDESGMPKERFSAEFPKEGPSILRIQQVVRGDSAAYFCASSPPSGNTEAFFGQGTRLTVV.

This clone came up a few times. The chain has TRBV20-1 and TRBJ1-2; D might be TRBD1 (6 bases). This CDR3 region has 11 residues. V lost 4 bases and J lost 8, with 11 bases in between. Germline CDR1 and CDR2: DFQATT and SNEGSKA (reference sequence). CDR3 protein: CSATNRDGYTF. The CDR3 DNA reads TGCAGTGCTACCAACAGGGACGGCTACACCTTC.